A selection of T cell receptor beta chains follows, all from one sample in a study of shared T cell receptors in the human thymus. Libraries were prepared by immunoSEQ multiplex PCR; TCRdb keeps only in-frame clonotypes and omits some of them. The sample lists more than 550,000 clones; more than 75% were seen once. These data also formed part of another study, on human thymus T cells.

The sample was thymocytes. These receptor sequences come from a boy under two years old with a congenital heart defect. The CDR3 runs from the conserved cysteine through the conserved F or W. D genes are given only for firm matches. Clone size is stated in some rows and not others, as once, few, many or a class when expanded.

clone_size,j_call,d_call,v_call,cdr3_aa,cdr3_nt
NA,TRBJ2-5,NA,TRBV5-1,CASSPRAVTEYQETQYF,TGCGCCAGCAGCCCACGCGCCGTGACAGAGTACCAAGAGACCCAGTACTTC
NA,TRBJ2-1,TRBD2,TRBV5-5,CASFPIAGLAGEGYNEQFF,TGTGCCAGCTTCCCGATAGCGGGACTAGCGGGAGAAGGGTACAATGAGCAGTTCTTC
few,TRBJ1-2,NA,TRBV4-3,CASSQDWAGANYGYTF,TGCGCCAGCAGCCAAGATTGGGCGGGAGCTAACTATGGCTACACCTTC
few,TRBJ2-7,NA,TRBV28,CASSFLINSGGQVGYEQYF,TGTGCCAGCAGTTTTCTTATTAATTCGGGGGGACAGGTGGGTTACGAGCAGTACTTC
NA,TRBJ1-1,TRBD1,TRBV28,CASSLEGQGARWGLNTEAFF,TGTGCCAGCAGTTTGGAAGGCCAGGGGGCGAGATGGGGCTTGAACACTGAAGCTTTCTTT
NA,TRBJ2-1,TRBD2,TRBV27,CASSLWPVLAVNNEQFF,TGTGCCAGCAGTTTATGGCCCGTGCTAGCGGTAAACAATGAGCAGTTCTTC
NA,TRBJ2-1,NA,TRBV9,CASSGSGAGGSYNEQFF,TGTGCCAGCAGCGGATCAGGCGCCGGGGGTTCGTACAATGAGCAGTTCTTC
once,TRBJ2-7,NA,TRBV28,CASSLYRANDPYEQYF,TGTGCCAGCAGTTTATACAGGGCGAACGACCCCTACGAGCAGTACTTC
once,TRBJ1-4,TRBD1,TRBV29-1,CSVEVLSQGGLRKLFF,TGCAGCGTTGAAGTCCTATCACAGGGGGGCCTACGAAAACTGTTTTTT
once,TRBJ2-2,TRBD1,TRBV29-1,CSVYKTGKSTGELFF,TGCAGCGTTTACAAGACAGGGAAGAGCACCGGGGAGCTGTTTTTT
NA,TRBJ2-5,TRBD2,TRBV7-9,CASSRDWGTSGSPQETQYF,TGTGCCAGCAGCCGGGATTGGGGAACTAGCGGGAGTCCCCAAGAGACCCAGTACTTC
NA,TRBJ2-1,TRBD2,TRBV4-3,CASSHPRRASGGSYNEQFF,TGCGCCAGCAGCCATCCTCGGAGGGCTAGCGGGGGTTCCTACAATGAGCAGTTCTTC
NA,TRBJ2-7,TRBD2,TRBV4-1,CASSRAGAFSYEQYF,TGCGCCAGCAGCCGGGCGGGAGCTTTCTCCTACGAGCAGTACTTC
once,TRBJ1-4,TRBD1,TRBV29-1,CSVETGGRAEKLFF,TGCAGCGTAGAAACAGGGGGCCGCGCTGAAAAACTGTTTTTT
NA,TRBJ2-7,TRBD1,TRBV4-1,CASSQDRQGGEQYF,TGCGCCAGCAGCCAAGATAGACAGGGGGGCGAGCAGTACTTC
NA,TRBJ2-7,NA,TRBV5-6,CASSLDRVKPEQYF,TGTGCCAGCAGCTTGGACAGGGTGAAACCCGAGCAGTACTTC
NA,TRBJ2-4,NA,TRBV27,CASSLGQGTNIQYF,TGTGCCAGCAGTCTGGGCCAGGGGACAAACATTCAGTACTTC
once,TRBJ2-5,NA,TRBV6-5,CASSYWGGETQYF,TGTGCCAGCAGTTACTGGGGAGGAGAGACCCAGTACTTC